Below, 12 T cell receptor beta chains from the same sample are listed, as sequenced in a study of regulatory T cells in long-lasting Graves disease. Arm-PCR with iRepertoire HTBI primers amplified the CDR3 regions for these TCR beta libraries. TCRdb ran MiXCR on the multiplex PCR reads and lists one entry per CDR3 protein. The repertoire includes 390,000 or so distinct CDR3 sequences, about 23% of them detected once, and around 30% sits in the top ten. The time point here: persistent/refractory GD, antithyroid drugs over 5 years with positive TRAb. Following extraction of RNA from PBMCs, that RNA was used to make the TCR library. The source was peripheral blood mononuclear cells (PBMCs), collected when the disease was refractory, from a patient treated with antithyroid drugs. Receptor source: a woman between 35 and 50 years old with Graves disease.

This clonotype appeared a few times. The genes are TRBV28 and TRBJ2-7, with D possibly matching TRBD2 (5 bases). CDR3 size: 15 residues. From germline, CDR1 is MDHEN and CDR2 SYDVKM. Trimming removed 8 bases at V and 2 bases at J, with 19 bases between. The CDR3 DNA follows: TGTGCCAGCTATAAACTGGGAGCGATCCCCTACGAGCAGTACTTC. Amino acid sequence: CASYKLGAIPYEQYF.

This clonotype was seen more than once but under ten times. The chain is built from TRBV5-4 and TRBJ2-2, with D perhaps TRBD2 (5 bases). Germline values: CDR1 SGHNT, CDR2 YYREEE (reference sequence). The CDR3 length is 14 residues. V gave up 4 bases and J gave up 7 bases, with 14 bases separating them. The CDR3 bases are TGTGCCAGCAGCCCTAGAGAGGGCGGCGGGGAGCTGTTTTTT. Its translation: CASSPREGGGELFF.

This clonotype was observed at least ten times. This chain joins TRBV2 and TRBJ2-7; the D call may be TRBD1 or TRBD2 (5 bases each). V was clipped by 4 bases and J by 2 bases, with 15 bases between them. The CDR3 is 15 amino acids. Germline V gene lookup returns CDR1 SNHLY and CDR2 FYNNEI. CDR3 nucleotides: TGTGCCAGCAGTGGGGTAAGGGACCGAGCCTACGAGCAGTACTTC. This gives the protein CASSGVRDRAYEQYF.

The CDR3 is CASSLLPVQGQRTEAFF. CDR3 coding DNA: TGTGCCAGCAGCTTGCTCCCAGTACAGGGGCAAAGGACTGAAGCTTTCTTT. The chain is built from TRBV7-9 and TRBJ1-1; 7 nucleotides match TRBD1. CDR1 and CDR2 from the germline V gene are SEHNR and FQNEAQ (reference sequence). This CDR3 region has 17 residues. Trimming cost V 3 bases and J 5 bases; bases outside gene matches: 15.

CDR3 coding DNA: TGCAGTTTCCCCGGGGATTCGGGCTACACCTTC. Translated: CSFPGDSGYTF. The rearrangement joins TRBV20-1 to TRBJ1-2; D remains ambiguous. Per germline, CDR1 DFQATT and CDR2 SNEGSKA (reference sequence). The CDR3 is 11 amino acids. The V and J ends lost 8 bases and 8 bases respectively, with 15 bases between them.

The V and J genes are TRBV6-5 and TRBJ2-1; 11 nucleotides agree with TRBD2. The junction had 8 bases not matched to a gene; V was cut back by 0 bases and J by 10 bases. The V gene's germline CDR1 is MNHEY and CDR2 SVGAGI. The CDR3 loop spans 16 amino acids. The CDR3 DNA reads TGTGCCAGCAGTTACTCCGGGACTAGCGGAGGGGGGGAGCAGTTCTTC. It is translated as CASSYSGTSGGGEQFF.

The sample holds a few counts of this clonotype. The chain is built from TRBV6-1 and TRBJ2-5; TRBD1 matches 8 bases. This CDR3 has 15 residues. With V trimmed by 5 bases and J by 5 bases, 10 bases remained unmatched. Germline V gives CDR1 MNHNS, CDR2 SASEGT. The chain's CDR3 is CASSPYGQGGETQYF. DNA for the CDR3: TGTGCCAGCAGTCCCTATGGACAGGGCGGCGAGACCCAGTACTTC.

This clonotype has a handful of counts. The chain combines TRBV5-1 with TRBJ2-4; TRBD2 matches at 8 bases. CDR1 SGHRS and CDR2 YFSETQ come from the germline V gene. The CDR3 spans 17 residues. The J segment lost 9 bases and the V segment lost 3 bases, leaving 17 bases of the junction unmatched. The CDR3 DNA sequence: TGCGCCAGCAGCTCCGGCTCAAAAAGCGGGAGATACGTCATTCAGTACTTC. Its protein is CASSSGSKSGRYVIQYF.

V gene TRBV27 combines with J gene TRBJ2-7; 9 bases match TRBD2. This CDR3 is 15 amino acids long. Germline values: CDR1 MNHEY, CDR2 SMNVEV (reference sequence). With 6 bases clipped from V and 4 bases from J, the junction kept 10 bases outside the gene matches. CDR3 loop: CASSRDLAGQYEQYF. CDR3 bases: TGTGCCAGCAGCCGAGACCTAGCGGGACAATACGAGCAGTACTTC.

The sample holds many counts of this clonotype. This chain links TRBV28 with TRBJ2-4; 8 bases agree with TRBD1. The V and J ends lost 4 bases and 15 bases, in that order; junction bases with no gene match: 8. CDR1 MDHEN and CDR2 SYDVKM come from the germline V gene. The CDR3 length is 12 residues. The CDR3 sequence is CASSSMDRVGYF. CDR3 nucleotides: TGTGCCAGCAGTTCAATGGACAGGGTTGGGTACTTC.

The chain carries TRBV11-1 and TRBJ2-3, with TRBD2 identical over 8 bases. V lost 5 bases to trimming and J lost 4 bases; unmatched junction nucleotides: 17. The CDR3 consists of 18 residues. Germline CDR1 SGHAT, CDR2 FQDESV (reference sequence). CDR3 sequence reads: CASSPWGSGRLVPDTQYF. CDR3 DNA: TGTGCCAGCAGCCCCTGGGGGAGCGGGAGATTAGTACCAGATACGCAGTATTTT.

The chain recombines TRBV10-1 with TRBJ2-2; tentatively, D is TRBD2 (5 bases). Trimming cost V 3 bases and J 7 bases, with 12 bases left between them. Looked up from germline, CDR1 is WNHNN and CDR2 is SYGVQD (reference sequence). CDR3 size: 14 residues. Here the CDR3 reads CASSDPAGGGELFF. The CDR3 DNA reads as TGCGCCAGCAGTGATCCGGCGGGCGGCGGGGAGCTGTTTTTT.